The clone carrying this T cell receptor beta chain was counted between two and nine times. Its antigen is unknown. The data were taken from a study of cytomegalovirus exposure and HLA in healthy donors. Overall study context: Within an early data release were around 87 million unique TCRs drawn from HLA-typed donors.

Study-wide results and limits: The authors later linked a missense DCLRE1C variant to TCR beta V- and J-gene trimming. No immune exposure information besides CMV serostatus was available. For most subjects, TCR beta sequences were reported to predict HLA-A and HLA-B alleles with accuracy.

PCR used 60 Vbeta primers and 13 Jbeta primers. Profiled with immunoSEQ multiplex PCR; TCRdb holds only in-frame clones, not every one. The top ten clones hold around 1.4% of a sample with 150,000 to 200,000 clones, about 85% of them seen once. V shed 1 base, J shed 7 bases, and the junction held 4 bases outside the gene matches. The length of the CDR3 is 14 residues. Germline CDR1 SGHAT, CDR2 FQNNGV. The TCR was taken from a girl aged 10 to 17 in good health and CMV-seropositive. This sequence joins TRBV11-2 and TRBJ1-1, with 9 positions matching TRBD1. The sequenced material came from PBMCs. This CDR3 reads CASSLGDRGVEAFF. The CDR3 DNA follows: TGTGCCAGCAGCTTAGGTGACAGGGGGGTTGAAGCTTTCTTT.